The 21 T cell receptor beta chains below were found in one sample sequenced in a study of T cells in Graves' hyperthyroidism and ophthalmopathy. Amplified regions were TCR beta CDR3 sequences from RNA transcripts. TCR CDR3 regions were first amplified by RT-PCR with HTBI primers. TCRdb passed the multiplex PCR reads through MiXCR, listing each CDR3 protein once. In the table there are approximately 710,000 distinct CDR3 sequences, around 15% of which are singletons. Sequencing used blood. Source of these receptors: a man aged 50-59 years with Graves' hyperthyroidism.

The table lists this clonotype with many counts. V and J are TRBV27 and TRBJ2-7; 10 nucleotides align to TRBD1. The CDR3 is made up of 15 amino acids. V was pared by 0 bases and J by 6 bases, with 5 bases of the junction left unmatched. CDR1 and CDR2 from the germline V gene are MNHEY and SMNVEV (reference sequence). CDR3 sequence reads: CASSLSGQGYREQYF. The CDR3 nucleotides are TGTGCCAGCAGTTTATCGGGACAGGGGTATCGCGAGCAGTACTTC.

CDR3 nucleotide sequence: TGCAGTGCTAGAATCGGGACAGAACATGGCTACACCTTC. Translated, it gives CSARIGTEHGYTF. The chain has TRBV20-1 and TRBJ1-2; TRBD1 matches at 7 bases. Per germline, CDR1 DFQATT and CDR2 SNEGSKA (reference sequence). The V segment lost 2 bases and the J segment 6 bases; nucleotides outside the gene matches: 6. The CDR3 covers 13 residues.

The chain recombines TRBV5-1 with TRBJ2-3; D assignment may be TRBD1 or TRBD2 (5 bases each). Trimming cost V 3 bases and J 0 bases, with 8 bases left between them. This CDR3 has 14 amino acids. Germline loops: CDR1 SGHRS, CDR2 YFSETQ. CDR3 bases: TGCGCCAGCAGCTGGGACCTAAGCACAGATACGCAGTATTTT. This sequence encodes CASSWDLSTDTQYF.

This chain connects TRBV6-1 to TRBJ2-3; 10 bases agree with TRBD2. V lost 9 bases to trimming and J lost 3 bases; unmatched junction nucleotides: 6. This CDR3 spans 14 amino acids. Germline CDR1 is MNHNS and CDR2 is SASEGT. DNA of the CDR3: TGTGCCAGTAGAGCGGGAGGGACTACAGATACGCAGTATTTT. Its translation is CASRAGGTTDTQYF.

Only one count was recorded for this clonotype. The V call is TRBV3-1, the J call TRBJ1-6; D unresolved. V lost 4 bases and J 7 bases, leaving 11 bases between the germline ends. CDR1 is LGHDT and CDR2 is YNNKEL in the germline V gene (reference sequence). The CDR3 runs to 14 residues. CDR3 nucleotide sequence: TGTGCCAGCAGCCGGAGACGGTACAATTCACCCCTCCACTTT. It encodes CASSRRRYNSPLHF. Drawing the rest from reference TRBV3-1 and TRBJ1-6, the complete variable domain is DTAVSQTPKYLVTQMGNDKSIKCEQNLGHDTMYWYKQDSKKFLKIMFSYNNKELIINETVPNRFSPKSPDKAHLNLHINSLELGDSAVYFCASSRRRYNSPLHFGNGTRLTVT.

The chain employs TRBV19 and TRBJ2-1, with 7 bases lining up with TRBD2. CDR1 LNHDA and CDR2 SQIVND come from the germline V gene (reference sequence). The CDR3 has 15 amino acids. The trim removed 3 bases at V and 4 bases at J, leaving 6 bases unmatched. The CDR3 protein is CASSIRDYLYNEQFF. CDR3 nucleotide sequence: TGTGCCAGTAGTATCCGGGACTACCTTTACAATGAGCAGTTCTTC.

This clonotype has just a few counts. The V gene is TRBV20-1, the J gene TRBJ1-5; D not resolved. CDR1 is DFQATT and CDR2 is SNEGSKA in the germline V gene (reference sequence). Trimming left V 6 bases short and J 6 bases short, with 18 bases between. The CDR3 has 14 amino acids. This CDR3 is CSAADPMTGQPQHF. CDR3 nucleotide sequence: TGCAGTGCCGCGGACCCTATGACCGGTCAGCCCCAGCATTTT.

The chain recombines TRBV2 with TRBJ1-4, with unresolved D. Germline values: CDR1 SNHLY, CDR2 FYNNEI. The length of the CDR3 is 15 residues. Trimming took 5 bases from V and 8 from J, leaving 18 bases between them. This CDR3 reads CASSISRALPEKLFF. CDR3 bases: TGTGCCAGCAGTATCTCCCGGGCCCTGCCCGAAAAACTGTTTTTT.

This clonotype came up many times. This chain joins TRBV6-1 and TRBJ1-1, with D uncertain. V was pared by 3 bases and J by 5 bases, with 7 bases between. CDR3 length: 12 amino acids. Germline CDR1 reads MNHNS; CDR2 reads SASEGT. The CDR3 DNA is TGTGCCAGCAGTGATCGTACGACTGAAGCTTTCTTT. The encoded protein is CASSDRTTEAFF.

This clonotype showed up many times. The V call is TRBV30, the J call TRBJ1-1, with no clear D. CDR1 is GTSNPN and CDR2 is SVGIG in the germline V gene (reference sequence). Trimming left V 5 bases short and J 1 base short, with 5 bases between. The CDR3 is 11 amino acids. The CDR3 DNA follows: TGTGCCTGGCGGAAGAACACTGAAGCTTTCTTT. It is translated as CAWRKNTEAFF.

This clonotype was counted at least ten times. The chain uses TRBV28 and TRBJ1-2; 7 bases line up with TRBD1. From germline, CDR1 is MDHEN and CDR2 SYDVKM. J lost 4 bases, V lost 6 bases, and 8 bases had no gene match. CDR3 length: 14 amino acids. The CDR3 sequence is CASRDFRGGYGYTF. CDR3 coding DNA: TGTGCCAGCAGGGACTTCAGGGGGGGCTATGGCTACACCTTC.

This clonotype came up many times. The chain recombines TRBV13 with TRBJ2-5; weak D call: TRBD2 (6 bases). CDR1 is PRHDT, CDR2 FYEKMQ, per germline (reference sequence). CDR3 size: 13 residues. The germline V and J ends were trimmed by 3 bases and 9 bases, with 14 bases remaining between them. CDR3 sequence reads: CASSLGSRGSQYF. CDR3 coding DNA: TGTGCCAGCAGCTTGGGCAGCCGGGGGTCCCAGTACTTC.

The chain uses TRBV7-2 and TRBJ2-2; weak D call: TRBD2 (6 bases). Trimming stripped 5 bases from V and 6 bases from J, with 22 bases between. Germline assignment: CDR1 SGHTA and CDR2 FQGNSA. The CDR3 runs to 17 residues. The CDR3: CASSLGGTSVLAGELFF. In DNA, the CDR3 is TGTGCCAGCAGCCTGGGGGGTACCAGCGTGCTAGCCGGGGAGCTGTTTTTT.

This clonotype was seen many times. This rearrangement joins TRBV3-1 to TRBJ1-5, with D perhaps matching TRBD1 (5 bases). The V gene's germline CDR1 is LGHDT and CDR2 YNNKEL (reference sequence). The ends were cut back, 1 base at V and 2 bases at J, with 6 bases in the middle. The CDR3 length is 14 residues. The CDR3 DNA reads TGTGCCAGCAGCCAAGCACAGGGCAATCAGCCCCAGCATTTT. It yields the protein CASSQAQGNQPQHF.

This clonotype has at least ten counts. The chain has TRBV2 and TRBJ2-5; either TRBD1 or TRBD2 may supply D (7 bases each). V was pared by 3 bases and J by 14 bases, with 13 bases between. The germline gives CDR1 SNHLY, CDR2 FYNNEI. This CDR3 comprises 11 residues. The CDR3 loop is CASSDSGGDYF. The CDR3 DNA follows: TGTGCCAGCAGTGATTCAGGGGGGGATTACTTC. Full variable domain (missing parts from reference TRBV2 and TRBJ2-5): EPEVTQTPSHQVTQMGQEVILRCVPISNHLYFYWYRQILGQKVEFLVSFYNNEISEKSEIFDDQFSVERPDGSNFTLKIRSTKLEDSAMYFCASSDSGGDYFGPGTRLLVL.

The chain recombines TRBV27 with TRBJ2-7; 8 bases map to TRBD1. Trimming took 8 bases from V and 5 from J; bases not matched to a gene: 5. The CDR3 runs to 12 residues. Looked up from germline, CDR1 is MNHEY and CDR2 is SMNVEV (reference sequence). The chain's CDR3 is CASGTGSHEQYF. The CDR3 bases are TGTGCCAGCGGGACAGGCAGCCACGAGCAGTACTTC.

The table lists this clonotype with many counts. The chain employs TRBV5-1 and TRBJ2-3; 12 positions agree with TRBD2. Germline CDR1 reads SGHRS; CDR2 reads YFSETQ. V shed 0 bases and J 3 bases; nucleotides not matched to a gene: 2. This CDR3 has 16 residues. CDR3 region: CASSLGLAGETDTQYF. The CDR3 DNA reads TGCGCCAGCAGCTTGGGACTAGCGGGAGAGACAGATACGCAGTATTTT. Complete variable domain (other parts from reference TRBV5-1 and TRBJ2-3): KAGVTQTPRYLIKTRGQQVTLSCSPISGHRSVSWYQQTPGQGLQFLFEYFSETQRNKGNFPGRFSGRQFSNSRSEMNVSTLELGDSALYLCASSLGLAGETDTQYFGPGTRLTVL.

To note about this clonotype: As the CDR3 is not closed by the conserved phenylalanine or tryptophan, this likely results from a read error. This chain joins TRBV6-1 and TRBJ1-1, with 7 bases fitting TRBD1. Germline V gene sequence: CDR1 MNHNS, CDR2 SASEGT. V shed 7 bases, J shed 7 bases, and the junction held 9 bases outside the gene matches. The CDR3 spans 13 residues. The CDR3 is CASTYIQGFEAFL. The CDR3, as DNA: TGTGCCAGCACCTACATACAGGGGTTTGAAGCTTTCCTT.

For this clonotype: At one boundary the junction diverges from the germline segment, which might be a read error. The chain carries TRBV6-5 and TRBJ1-6; TRBD1 agrees at 10 bases. Germline CDR1 reads MNHEY; CDR2 reads SVGAGI. The CDR3 runs 15 residues. The CDR3 here is CASSYLGQGHSLLHF. DNA of the CDR3: TGTGCCAGCAGTTACCTGGGACAGGGGCATTCACTCCTCCACTTT.

This sequence joins TRBV29-1 and TRBJ2-2; TRBD2 aligns across 11 bases. The CDR3 spans 14 residues. Germline CDR1 and CDR2: SQVTM and ANQGSEA. The V segment lost 4 bases and the J segment 6 bases; nucleotides outside the gene matches: 4. The CDR3, as DNA: TGCAGCGTTGTGGCTAGCGGGAGGTCCGGGGAGCTGTTTTTT. Its protein is CSVVASGRSGELFF.

This chain joins TRBV4-1 and TRBJ2-1; tentatively, D is TRBD1 or TRBD2 (5 bases each). Trimming removed 1 base at V and 5 bases at J, with 12 bases between. This CDR3 spans 15 amino acids. Germline lookup yields CDR1 MGHRA and CDR2 YSYEKL. The CDR3 nucleotides read TGCGCCAGCAGCCAAGGGGGTAGGGGAGACAATGAGCAGTTCTTC. It yields the protein CASSQGGRGDNEQFF.